The count of the clone carrying this T cell receptor beta chain is one. These data belong to a study of blood T cells in healthy people across ages. RNA extraction gave at least 5 micrograms of total RNA per sample. Through a sample-barcoded 5' primer and a J-beta primer mix, a second PCR was run for roughly 6 to 11 cycles. TCRdb re-called the 5' RACE reads through MiXCR, storing one row per CDR3 protein. The data hold hundreds of thousands of distinct CDR3 sequences, with around three fifths observed a single time. CDR1 SGHRS and CDR2 YFSETQ come from the germline V gene. This CDR3 spans 16 amino acids. Trimming took 3 bases from V and 0 from J; bases not matched to a gene: 6.

The sequence derives from a man aged 35 to 55 in good health. The sequencing sample was made of blood. The chain carries TRBV5-1 and TRBJ1-5; 7 bases line up with TRBD1. The CDR3 coding sequence is TGCGCCAGCAGCTGGGGGGACAGCTATAGCAATCAGCCCCAGCATTTT. It translates to CASSWGDSYSNQPQHF. Variable domain in full (rest from reference TRBV5-1 and TRBJ1-5): KAGVTQTPRYLIKTRGQQVTLSCSPISGHRSVSWYQQTPGQGLQFLFEYFSETQRNKGNFPGRFSGRQFSNSRSEMNVSTLELGDSALYLCASSWGDSYSNQPQHFGDGTRLSIL.